The clone carrying this T cell receptor (beta chain) has at least ten counts. Its specificity is unknown. Looked up from germline, CDR1 is SGHTA and CDR2 is FQGNSA. The V segment lost 4 bases and the J segment 1 base; nucleotides outside the gene matches: 10. The CDR3 contains 18 residues. The data stem from a study of spatial heterogeneity in lung cancer. Study-wide background: Averaged across combinations, each unique TCR and UMI pairing appeared more than ten times in raw reads, which were uncorrected.

Time point here: blood at routine non-recurrence follow-up after resection. Tumor, nontumor lung or frozen PBMC supplied whole RNA that was sequenced unsorted. TCRdb redid the calling of the 5' RACE reads with MiXCR, one entry per CDR3 protein. The sample contains about 110,000 distinct CDR3 sequences, 10% to 14% of which appear only once. Study-wide points: Ubiquitous expanded tumor TCRs appeared in blood more at resection than follow-up.

The rearrangement uses TRBV7-2 and TRBJ2-2; 9 nucleotides match TRBD2. Sequenced here: PBMCs, sampled at follow-up. The TCR sequence derives from a female donor with early-stage non-small cell lung cancer. The CDR3 region is CASSSSGLAGRNTGELFF. CDR3 coding DNA: TGTGCCAGCAGCTCCTCGGGGCTAGCGGGACGGAACACCGGGGAGCTGTTTTTT.